This passage covers 19 T cell receptor beta chains from one sample sequenced in a study of shared T cell receptors in the human thymus. Sequenced by immunoSEQ multiplex PCR; TCRdb stores in-frame clones only, minus some. The sample has just under 550,000 clones; around 78% are singletons. This same sample was also taken into another study, of human thymus T cells.

Specimen: thymocytes. These receptors were taken from a boy less than two years old with a congenital heart defect.

The table lists this clone with a few counts. The genes are TRBV6-5 and TRBJ2-1; D not resolved. CDR1 and CDR2 from the germline V gene are MNHEY and SVGAGI. The length of the CDR3 is 12 residues. Trimming removed 6 bases at V and 9 bases at J, with 12 bases between. Here the CDR3 reads CASSRTGFEQFF. CDR3 in DNA: TGTGCCAGCAGCCGAACCGGGTTTGAGCAGTTCTTC.

The chain carries TRBV5-1 and TRBJ2-7; 9 bases match TRBD2. The CDR3 totals 15 residues. Germline V gives CDR1 SGHRS, CDR2 YFSETQ. Unmatched junction bases numbered 3, after V lost 0 bases and J lost 2 bases. CDR3 DNA sequence: TGCGCCAGCAGCTTGGGACTAGCGGTCACCTACGAGCAGTACTTC. Its translation is CASSLGLAVTYEQYF. Full variable domain (outside the CDR3, taken from reference TRBV5-1 and TRBJ2-7): KAGVTQTPRYLIKTRGQQVTLSCSPISGHRSVSWYQQTPGQGLQFLFEYFSETQRNKGNFPGRFSGRQFSNSRSEMNVSTLELGDSALYLCASSLGLAVTYEQYFGPGTRLTVT.

The chain joins TRBV5-4 to TRBJ2-3, with 8 bases lining up with TRBD2. This CDR3 spans 17 amino acids. V dropped 4 bases and J dropped 5; count of bases not matched to a gene: 15. The germline gives CDR1 SGHNT, CDR2 YYREEE (reference sequence). The CDR3 DNA is TGTGCCAGCAGCCGTCCCGGGACTAGTCGGGCGGGAGATACGCAGTATTTT. Protein sequence: CASSRPGTSRAGDTQYF.

The chain combines TRBV7-2 with TRBJ1-1; possible D gene TRBD1, 5 bases. CDR1 is SGHTA and CDR2 is FQGNSA in the germline V gene. Trimming stripped 5 bases from V and 2 bases from J, with 12 bases between. The length of the CDR3 is 14 residues. The CDR3 reads CASSVAGRNTEAFF. DNA for the CDR3: TGTGCCAGCAGCGTCGCAGGGCGTAACACTGAAGCTTTCTTT.

This chain joins TRBV20-1 and TRBJ2-1; D ambiguous. This CDR3 is built from 11 residues. V lost 1 base, J lost 10 bases, and 8 bases lay in between. Germline V CDR1 and CDR2: DFQATT, SNEGSKA (reference sequence). The CDR3 is CSARAAREQFF. The CDR3 coding sequence is TGCAGTGCTAGAGCCGCTAGAGAGCAGTTCTTC.

The chain couples TRBV6-1 to TRBJ2-7, with TRBD2 matching 9 bases. The CDR3 has 16 residues. The V gene end was trimmed by 0 bases and the J gene end by 5 bases; junction bases not matched to a gene: 8. Germline V gene lookup returns CDR1 MNHNS and CDR2 SASEGT. Here the CDR3 DNA reads TGTGCCAGCAGTGAAGCGCAGTGGCGGGAGGGGCACGAGCAGTACTTC. It encodes CASSEAQWREGHEQYF.

This chain uses TRBV11-3 with TRBJ2-1; 10 bases agree with TRBD1. The ends lost 5 bases at V and 7 bases at J; junction bases unmatched: 8. CDR1 SGHNT and CDR2 YENEEA come from the germline V gene. CDR3 length: 15 amino acids. In nucleotides, the CDR3 is TGTGCCAGCAGCAACCGGGACAGGGGTCGGAATGAGCAGTTCTTC. Translating gives CASSNRDRGRNEQFF. The whole variable domain, filled in from reference TRBV11-3 and TRBJ2-1, reads EAGVVQSPRYKIIEKKQPVAFWCNPISGHNTLYWYLQNLGQGPELLIRYENEEAVDDSQLPKDRFSAERLKGVDSTLKIQPAELGDSAVYLCASSNRDRGRNEQFFGPGTRLTVL.

The J gene is TRBJ2-7, the V gene TRBV10-2; 11 bases match TRBD2. V shed 8 bases, J shed 5 bases, and the junction held 11 bases outside the gene matches. This CDR3 is built from 15 residues. The germline gives CDR1 WSHSY, CDR2 SAAADI. The CDR3: CASVDTSGRRNEQYF. The CDR3 DNA reads as TGCGCCAGCGTCGACACTAGCGGGAGAAGGAACGAGCAGTACTTC.

The chain uses TRBV29-1 and TRBJ2-7, with 9 nucleotides matching TRBD1. The CDR3 has 14 residues. With V trimmed by 6 bases and J by 3 bases, 9 bases remained unmatched. Per germline, CDR1 SQVTM and CDR2 ANQGSEA. For the CDR3, the DNA is TGCAGCGTCGCCCGGGACAGGGCACACTACGAGCAGTACTTC. Its translation is CSVARDRAHYEQYF.

This sequence joins TRBV30 and TRBJ1-6, with TRBD1 matching over 7 bases. Germline lookup yields CDR1 GTSNPN and CDR2 SVGIG (reference sequence). V dropped 3 bases and J dropped 9; count of bases not matched to a gene: 8. The CDR3 consists of 14 residues. CDR3 sequence reads: CAWRGGQTPSPLHF. The CDR3 coding sequence is TGTGCCTGGAGAGGGGGACAGACTCCTTCACCCCTCCACTTT.

The chain has TRBV18 and TRBJ2-4, with 10 positions matching TRBD1. CDR3 length: 15 amino acids. Unmatched junction bases numbered 5, after V lost 4 bases and J lost 5 bases. Germline loops: CDR1 KGHSH, CDR2 LQKENI. CDR3 DNA: TGTGCCAGCTCACTTACGGACAGGGGGGAAAACATTCAGTACTTC. Its protein is CASSLTDRGENIQYF.

The J gene is TRBJ2-5, the V gene TRBV30, with 9 bases lining up with TRBD2. The trim removed 1 base at V and 1 base at J, leaving 13 bases unmatched. Germline CDR1 and CDR2: GTSNPN and SVGIG (reference sequence). The CDR3 totals 18 residues. CDR3 region: CAWSAPYRASGIQETQYF. The CDR3 DNA sequence: TGTGCCTGGAGTGCCCCGTATAGGGCTAGCGGGATCCAAGAGACCCAGTACTTC. The full variable domain, in which reference TRBV30 and TRBJ2-5 provide the parts outside the CDR3, is SQTIHQWPATLVQPVGSPLSLECTVEGTSNPNLYWYRQAAGRGLQLLFYSVGIGQISSEVPQNLSASRPQDRQFILSSKKLLLSDSGFYLCAWSAPYRASGIQETQYFGPGTRLLVL.

This clone was detected only a few times. The chain has TRBV14 and TRBJ1-2, with a tentative D call TRBD1 (5 bases). Per the germline V gene, CDR1 is SGHDN and CDR2 is FVKESK. The CDR3 has 15 residues. The V end lost 2 bases, the J end lost 7 bases, and 17 bases lay between the germline ends. The CDR3, as DNA: TGTGCCAGCAGCCAATGGCCAGGGATGGGAAGTGGCTACACCTTC. Encoded protein: CASSQWPGMGSGYTF.

The chain is built from TRBV10-2 and TRBJ2-7; D unclear. The V gene's germline CDR1 is WSHSY and CDR2 SAAADI. Trimming shortened V by 0 bases and J by 9 bases, and 12 bases separated the two germline ends. The CDR3 is 13 amino acids. The CDR3 loop reads CASSESQPPRQYF. The CDR3 region has the DNA TGCGCCAGCAGTGAGTCACAGCCCCCTCGGCAGTACTTC.

The V and J genes are TRBV30 and TRBJ1-2; 7 positions agree with TRBD1. The V segment lost 0 bases and the J segment 3 bases; nucleotides outside the gene matches: 7. This CDR3 has 15 amino acids. Germline CDR1 and CDR2: GTSNPN and SVGIG (reference sequence). As DNA, the CDR3 is TGTGCCTGGAGTGTACAGCCAGGGGGAGACTATGGCTACACCTTC. Translated: CAWSVQPGGDYGYTF.

The genes are TRBV10-1 and TRBJ2-1; 8 bases fit TRBD2. V was clipped by 10 bases and J by 6 bases; unmatched bases: 11. CDR1 is WNHNN and CDR2 is SYGVQD in the germline V gene (reference sequence). There are 14 residues in the CDR3. Here the CDR3 reads CATTSGRGRNEQFF. The CDR3 DNA follows: TGCGCCACCACTAGCGGACGCGGACGCAATGAGCAGTTCTTC.

The rearrangement links TRBV29-1 to TRBJ2-7; 11 bases map to TRBD2. The V gene end was trimmed by 5 bases and the J gene end by 1 base; junction bases not matched to a gene: 7. Germline values: CDR1 SQVTM, CDR2 ANQGSEA. The CDR3 loop spans 15 amino acids. CDR3 residues: CSVLLAGVMSYEQYF. CDR3 DNA sequence: TGCAGCGTTTTACTAGCGGGAGTAATGTCCTACGAGCAGTACTTC.

The chain has TRBV14 and TRBJ2-4, with TRBD1 matching over 8 bases. The J segment lost 1 base and the V segment lost 3 bases, leaving 5 bases of the junction unmatched. The germline CDR1 and CDR2 sequences are SGHDN and FVKESK. The CDR3 consists of 16 residues. CDR3 amino acids: CASSQTGVGAKNIQYF. DNA of the CDR3: TGTGCCAGCAGCCAGACAGGGGTTGGGGCCAAAAACATTCAGTACTTC.

V usage is TRBV7-2 and J usage is TRBJ2-2, with 12 bases aligning to TRBD2. This CDR3 has 19 amino acids. Germline loops: CDR1 SGHTA, CDR2 FQGNSA. V was clipped by 5 bases and J by 4 bases; unmatched bases: 14. The CDR3 protein is CASSLRPGLAGGVTGELFF. Here the CDR3 DNA reads TGTGCCAGCAGCCTCCGCCCAGGTCTAGCGGGAGGGGTCACCGGGGAGCTGTTTTTT.